Each of the 10 T cell receptor beta chains below was sequenced from the same sample in a study of blood T cell repertoires in COVID-19. Some clones are missing from TCRdb's copy, which holds only in-frame ones; the method was immunoSEQ multiplex PCR. The table shows about 370,000 clones, with roughly 90% occurring only once. Sequencing used peripheral blood. These TCRs come from a man in his late teens or twenties with active or convalescent COVID-19.

The chain is built from TRBV7-9 and TRBJ1-1, with D possibly TRBD1 on 6 matching bases. The V end was cut by 7 bases, the J end by 0 bases, with 18 bases between. This CDR3 has 16 amino acids. Germline V gene lookup returns CDR1 SEHNR and CDR2 FQNEAQ (reference sequence). The CDR3, as DNA: TGTGCCAGCACCTGGGGGGCGGGAGGGGTGAACACTGAAGCTTTCTTT. It specifies CASTWGAGGVNTEAFF.

In its sample, this clone was seen a few times. The rearrangement joins TRBV4-3 to TRBJ1-1, with TRBD1 matching over 7 bases. V lost 1 base and J lost 4; bases outside the gene matches: 6. The germline gives CDR1 LGHNA, CDR2 YSLEER. The CDR3 is 15 amino acids. The DNA for the CDR3 is TGCGCCAGCAGCCAAGGAAAGGGACAGCTCACTGAAGCTTTCTTT. Its translation is CASSQGKGQLTEAFF.

The chain is built from TRBV11-2 and TRBJ2-1, with D possibly matching TRBD1 (6 bases). Germline V gene data show CDR1 as SGHAT and CDR2 as FQNNGV. Trimming took off 6 bases at V and 8 bases at J, with 23 bases between the two ends. The length of the CDR3 is 16 residues. The CDR3 protein is CASSFTGTQLGDEQFF. Written as DNA, the CDR3 is TGTGCCAGCAGTTTTACCGGGACACAGCTTGGCGATGAGCAGTTCTTC.

The J gene is TRBJ1-1, the V gene TRBV6-5, with D possibly TRBD1 on 6 matching bases. With 6 bases removed from V and 1 base from J, the gap between germline ends came to 12 bases. Germline CDR1 MNHEY, CDR2 SVGAGI. The CDR3 sequence is 14 residues long. The CDR3 sequence is CASRLGGQNTEAFF. Here the CDR3 DNA reads TGTGCCAGCAGGCTCGGGGGGCAGAACACTGAAGCTTTCTTT.

This clone was seen a single time. The chain employs TRBV6-4 and TRBJ1-1; weak D call: TRBD1 (5 bases). Trimming stripped 7 bases from V and 2 bases from J, with 14 bases between. The CDR3 runs to 14 residues. CDR1 is MRHNA, CDR2 SNTAGT, per germline. The CDR3 bases are TGTGCCAGCAAATCCGGGACTTCAAACACTGAAGCTTTCTTT. Its translation: CASKSGTSNTEAFF.

The chain couples TRBV27 to TRBJ2-3; possible D gene TRBD2, 6 bases. CDR1 MNHEY and CDR2 SMNVEV come from the germline V gene (reference sequence). Trimming left V 4 bases short and J 8 bases short, with 16 bases between. The CDR3 consists of 14 residues. DNA of the CDR3: TGTGCCAGCAGTTCGGGGACTGCCTTGGGTACGCAGTATTTT. Protein product: CASSSGTALGTQYF.

This chain connects TRBV28 to TRBJ2-7, with 12 bases aligning to TRBD2. The CDR3 spans 15 residues. Per germline, CDR1 MDHEN and CDR2 SYDVKM. J was trimmed by 0 bases and V by 8 bases; bases with no gene match: 5. CDR3 amino acids: CASLLAGGPSYEQYF. CDR3 coding DNA: TGTGCCAGCCTTCTAGCGGGAGGGCCCTCCTACGAGCAGTACTTC.

The chain recombines TRBV4-3 with TRBJ2-3, with 8 bases aligning to TRBD2. This CDR3 comprises 14 residues. CDR1 LGHNA and CDR2 YSLEER come from the germline V gene. The junction had 2 bases not matched to a gene; V was cut back by 2 bases and J by 4 bases. The CDR3: CASSQLAGADTQYF. CDR3 coding DNA: TGCGCCAGCAGCCAACTAGCGGGCGCAGATACGCAGTATTTT.

The gene calls are TRBV9 and TRBJ1-3; D call uncertain. Germline assignment: CDR1 SGDLS and CDR2 YYNGEE. Trimming pared 0 bases from V and 2 bases from J, leaving 9 bases between. The CDR3 is 15 amino acids. The DNA for the CDR3 is TGTGCCAGCAGCGTAGAGGCGGCAGCTGGAAACACCATATATTTT. This translates into CASSVEAAAGNTIYF.

The V call is TRBV19, the J call TRBJ1-1; 7 nucleotides align to TRBD1. The CDR3 extends over 13 amino acids. Germline CDR1 and CDR2: LNHDA and SQIVND (reference sequence). The J segment lost 11 bases and the V segment lost 5 bases, leaving 11 bases of the junction unmatched. Written as DNA, the CDR3 is TGTGCCAGTAGTGTAGGGGGCGAGATAAAGGCTTTCTTT. Translation gives CASSVGGEIKAFF.